This T cell receptor beta chain is drawn from a study of cytomegalovirus exposure and HLA in healthy donors. Study-level findings and limits: An observed cluster of highly shared sequence variants was recorded as a likely sequencing artifact. Reports indicated that the classifier achieved high specificity and sensitivity in diagnosing cytomegalovirus status. For presence/absence analyses, sequencing depth was assumed to be roughly uniform across donors.

With respect to this clone: The target antigen is unknown.

Germline V gives CDR1 KGHSH, CDR2 LQKENI. V gave up 3 bases and J gave up 0 bases; unmatched junction bases: 10. This CDR3 is built from 17 residues. Primers: 60 Vbeta forward and 13 Jbeta reverse. The repertoire was sequenced with immunoSEQ multiplex PCR; TCRdb's copy has only in-frame clones and lacks some. The sample contains around 110,000 clones, around 75% of which appear only once. This TCR derives from a man aged 30 to 39 in good health and CMV-seronegative. The rearrangement joins TRBV18 to TRBJ2-7; 8 bases are a match to TRBD1. Sequencing was done on a sample of PBMCs. CDR3 in DNA: TGTGCCAGCTCACCTGGACAGGGAAATCCCCACTCCTACGAGCAGTACTTC. Translating gives CASSPGQGNPHSYEQYF.